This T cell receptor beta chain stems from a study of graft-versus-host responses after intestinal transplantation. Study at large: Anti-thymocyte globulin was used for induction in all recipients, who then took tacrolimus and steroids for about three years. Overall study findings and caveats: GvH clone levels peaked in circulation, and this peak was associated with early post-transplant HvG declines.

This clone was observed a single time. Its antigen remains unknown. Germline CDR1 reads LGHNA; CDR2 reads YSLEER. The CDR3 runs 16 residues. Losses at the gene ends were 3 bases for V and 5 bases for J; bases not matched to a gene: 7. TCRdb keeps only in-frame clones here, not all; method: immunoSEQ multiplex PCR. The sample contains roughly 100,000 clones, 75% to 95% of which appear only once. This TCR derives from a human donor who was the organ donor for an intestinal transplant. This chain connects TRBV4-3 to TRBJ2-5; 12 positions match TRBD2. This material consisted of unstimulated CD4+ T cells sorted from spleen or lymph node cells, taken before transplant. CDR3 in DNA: TGCGCCAGCAGCCACACACTAGCGGGGGGTAGGGAGACCCAGTACTTC. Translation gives CASSHTLAGGRETQYF.